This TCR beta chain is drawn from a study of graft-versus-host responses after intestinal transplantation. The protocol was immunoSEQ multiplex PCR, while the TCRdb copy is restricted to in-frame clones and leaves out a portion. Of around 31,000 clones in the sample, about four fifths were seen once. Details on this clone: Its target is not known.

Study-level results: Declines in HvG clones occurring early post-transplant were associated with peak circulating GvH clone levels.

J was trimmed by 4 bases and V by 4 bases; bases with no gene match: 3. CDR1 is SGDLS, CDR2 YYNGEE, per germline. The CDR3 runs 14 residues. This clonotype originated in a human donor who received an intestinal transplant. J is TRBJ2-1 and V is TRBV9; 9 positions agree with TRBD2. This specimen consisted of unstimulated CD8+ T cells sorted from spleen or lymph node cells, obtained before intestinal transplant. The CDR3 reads CASSTLAGYNEQFF. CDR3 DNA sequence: TGTGCCAGCAGCACCCTAGCGGGGTACAATGAGCAGTTCTTC.